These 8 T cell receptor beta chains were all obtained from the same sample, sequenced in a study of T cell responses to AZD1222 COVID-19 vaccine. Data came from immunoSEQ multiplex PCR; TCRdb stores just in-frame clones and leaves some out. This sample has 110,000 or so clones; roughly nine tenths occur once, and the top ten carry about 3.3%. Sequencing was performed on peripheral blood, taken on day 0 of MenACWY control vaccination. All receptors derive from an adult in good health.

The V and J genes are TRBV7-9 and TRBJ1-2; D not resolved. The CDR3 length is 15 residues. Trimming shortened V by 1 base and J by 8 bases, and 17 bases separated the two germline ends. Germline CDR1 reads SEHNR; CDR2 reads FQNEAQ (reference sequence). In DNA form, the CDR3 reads TGTGCCAGCAGCTTAGGGGCAGGCCGACCCTTGGGCTACACCTTC. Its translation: CASSLGAGRPLGYTF.

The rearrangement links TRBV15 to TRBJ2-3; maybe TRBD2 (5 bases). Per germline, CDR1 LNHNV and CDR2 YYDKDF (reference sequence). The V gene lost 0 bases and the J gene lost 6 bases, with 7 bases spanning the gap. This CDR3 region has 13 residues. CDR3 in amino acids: CATSRDPGDTQYF. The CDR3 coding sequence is TGTGCCACCAGCAGAGATCCGGGGGATACGCAGTATTTT.

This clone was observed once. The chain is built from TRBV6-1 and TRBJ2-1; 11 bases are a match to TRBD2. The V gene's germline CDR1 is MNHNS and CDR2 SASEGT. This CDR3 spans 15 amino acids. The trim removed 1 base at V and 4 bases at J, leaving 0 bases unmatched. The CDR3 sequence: CASSEGLAGYNEQFF. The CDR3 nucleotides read TGTGCCAGCAGTGAAGGACTAGCGGGGTACAATGAGCAGTTCTTC.

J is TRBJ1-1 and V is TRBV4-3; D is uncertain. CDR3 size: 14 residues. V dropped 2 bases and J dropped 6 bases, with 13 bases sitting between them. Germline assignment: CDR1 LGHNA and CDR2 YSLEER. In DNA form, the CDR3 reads TGCGCCAGCAGCCAACCGGGGAAAAGGGCTGAAGCTTTCTTT. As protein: CASSQPGKRAEAFF.

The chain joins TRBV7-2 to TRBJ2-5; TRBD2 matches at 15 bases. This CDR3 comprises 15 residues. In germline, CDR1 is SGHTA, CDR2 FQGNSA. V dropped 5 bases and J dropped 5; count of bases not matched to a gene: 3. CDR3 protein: CASSGLAGGPETQYF. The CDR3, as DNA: TGTGCCAGCAGCGGACTAGCGGGGGGGCCCGAGACCCAGTACTTC.

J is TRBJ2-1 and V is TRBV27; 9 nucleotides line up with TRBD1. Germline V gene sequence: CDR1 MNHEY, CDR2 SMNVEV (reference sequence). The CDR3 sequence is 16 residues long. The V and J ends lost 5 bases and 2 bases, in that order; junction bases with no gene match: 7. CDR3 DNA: TGTGCCAGCAGTGGCTTGGACAGGGGCCCCTACAATGAGCAGTTCTTC. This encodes CASSGLDRGPYNEQFF.

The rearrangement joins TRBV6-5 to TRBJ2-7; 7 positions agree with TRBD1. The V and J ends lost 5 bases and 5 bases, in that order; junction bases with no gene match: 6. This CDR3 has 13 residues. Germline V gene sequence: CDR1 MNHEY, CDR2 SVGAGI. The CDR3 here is CASSQQGFHEQYF. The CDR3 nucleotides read TGTGCCAGCAGTCAACAGGGGTTCCACGAGCAGTACTTC.

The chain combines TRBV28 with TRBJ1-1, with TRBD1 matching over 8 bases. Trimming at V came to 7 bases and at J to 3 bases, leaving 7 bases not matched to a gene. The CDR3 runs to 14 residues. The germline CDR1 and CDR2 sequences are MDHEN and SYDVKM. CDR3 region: CASTRTGWDTEAFF. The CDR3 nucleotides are TGTGCCAGCACTCGGACAGGGTGGGACACTGAAGCTTTCTTT.